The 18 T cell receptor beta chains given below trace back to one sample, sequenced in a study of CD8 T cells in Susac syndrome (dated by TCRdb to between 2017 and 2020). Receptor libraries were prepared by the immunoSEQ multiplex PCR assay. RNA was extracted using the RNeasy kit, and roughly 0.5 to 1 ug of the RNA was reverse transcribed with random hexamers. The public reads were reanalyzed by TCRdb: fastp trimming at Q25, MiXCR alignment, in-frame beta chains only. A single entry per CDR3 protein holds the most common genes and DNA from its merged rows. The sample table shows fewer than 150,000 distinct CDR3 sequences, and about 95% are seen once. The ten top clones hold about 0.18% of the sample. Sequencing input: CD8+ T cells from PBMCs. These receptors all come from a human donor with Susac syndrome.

This CDR3 reads CASIVGSFGELFF. CDR3 nucleotides: TGTGCCAGCATCGTGGGAAGTTTCGGGGAGCTGTTTTTT. This chain joins TRBV13 and TRBJ2-2; no definite D call. The ends were cut back, 7 bases at V and 7 bases at J, with 13 bases in the middle. The germline V gene has CDR1 PRHDT and CDR2 FYEKMQ (reference sequence). This CDR3 comprises 13 residues.

DNA for the CDR3: TGTGCCATCAGTGAAATGGGTACCCTCGGAGGCTACACCTTC. It specifies CAISEMGTLGGYTF. The chain couples TRBV10-3 to TRBJ1-2; no clear D gene. There are 14 residues in the CDR3. Trimming took off 3 bases at V and 8 bases at J, with 16 bases between the two ends. Looked up from germline, CDR1 is ENHRY and CDR2 is SYGVKD.

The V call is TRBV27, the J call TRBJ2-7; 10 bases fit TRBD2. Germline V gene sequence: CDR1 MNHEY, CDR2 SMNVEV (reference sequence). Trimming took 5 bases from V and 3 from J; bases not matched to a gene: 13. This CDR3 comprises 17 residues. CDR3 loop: CASSQTPWTSGNYEQYF. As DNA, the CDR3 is TGTGCCAGCAGTCAGACACCCTGGACTAGCGGAAACTACGAGCAGTACTTC.

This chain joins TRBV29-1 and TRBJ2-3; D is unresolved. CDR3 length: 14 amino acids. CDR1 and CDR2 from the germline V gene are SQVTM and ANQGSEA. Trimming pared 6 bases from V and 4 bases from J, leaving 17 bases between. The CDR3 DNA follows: TGCAGCGTAGCATTCCCCGACGGCGCAGATACGCAGTATTTT. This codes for CSVAFPDGADTQYF.

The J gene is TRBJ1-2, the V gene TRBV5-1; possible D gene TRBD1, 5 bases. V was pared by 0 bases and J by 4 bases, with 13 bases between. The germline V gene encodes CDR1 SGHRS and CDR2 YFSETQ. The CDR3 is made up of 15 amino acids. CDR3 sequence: CASSLGDRRGYGYTF. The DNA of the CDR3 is TGCGCCAGCAGCTTGGGGGACCGGAGGGGCTATGGCTACACCTTC.

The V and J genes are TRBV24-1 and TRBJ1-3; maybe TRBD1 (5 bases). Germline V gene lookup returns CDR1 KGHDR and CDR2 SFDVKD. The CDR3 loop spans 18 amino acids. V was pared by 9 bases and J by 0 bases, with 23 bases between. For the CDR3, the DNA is TGTGCCACCGGAAACTCGCCAGGGAAATTCCTCTCTGGAAACACCATATATTTT. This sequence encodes CATGNSPGKFLSGNTIYF.

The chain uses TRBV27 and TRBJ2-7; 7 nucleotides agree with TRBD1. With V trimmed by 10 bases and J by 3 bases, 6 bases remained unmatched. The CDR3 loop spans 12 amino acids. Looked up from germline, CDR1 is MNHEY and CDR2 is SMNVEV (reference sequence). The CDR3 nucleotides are TGTGCCACTGCGGACAGGAGCTACGAGCAGTACTTC. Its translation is CATADRSYEQYF.

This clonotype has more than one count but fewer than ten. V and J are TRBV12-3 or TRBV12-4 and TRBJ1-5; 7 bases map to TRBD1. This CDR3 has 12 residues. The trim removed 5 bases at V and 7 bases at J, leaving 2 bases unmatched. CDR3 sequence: CASSLRGQPQHF. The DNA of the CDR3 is TGTGCCAGCAGTCTCAGGGGGCAGCCCCAGCATTTT.

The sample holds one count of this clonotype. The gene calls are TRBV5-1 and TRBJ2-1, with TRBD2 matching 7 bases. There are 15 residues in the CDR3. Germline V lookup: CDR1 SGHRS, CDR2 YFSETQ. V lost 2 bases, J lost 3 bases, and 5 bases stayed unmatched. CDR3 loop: CASSFELALYNEQFF. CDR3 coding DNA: TGCGCCAGCAGCTTCGAACTAGCGCTCTACAATGAGCAGTTCTTC.

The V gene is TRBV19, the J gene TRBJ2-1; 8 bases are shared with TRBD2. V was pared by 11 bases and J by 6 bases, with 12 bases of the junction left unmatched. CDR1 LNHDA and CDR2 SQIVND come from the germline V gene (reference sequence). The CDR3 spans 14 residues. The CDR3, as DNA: TGTGCCTCAACGACCGGGACTAGACTCAATGAGCAGTTCTTC. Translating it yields CASTTGTRLNEQFF.

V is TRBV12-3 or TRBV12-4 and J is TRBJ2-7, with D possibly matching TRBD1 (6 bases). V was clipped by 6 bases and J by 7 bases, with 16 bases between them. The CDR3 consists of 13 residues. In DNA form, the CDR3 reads TGTGCCAGCAGCCCTACAGGGCTCGGAGAGCAGTACTTC. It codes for CASSPTGLGEQYF.

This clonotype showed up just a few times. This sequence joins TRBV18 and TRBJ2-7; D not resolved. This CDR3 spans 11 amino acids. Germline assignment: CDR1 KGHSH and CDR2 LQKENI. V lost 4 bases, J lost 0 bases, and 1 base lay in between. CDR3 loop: CASSHSYEQYF. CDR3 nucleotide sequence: TGTGCCAGCTCACACTCCTACGAGCAGTACTTC.

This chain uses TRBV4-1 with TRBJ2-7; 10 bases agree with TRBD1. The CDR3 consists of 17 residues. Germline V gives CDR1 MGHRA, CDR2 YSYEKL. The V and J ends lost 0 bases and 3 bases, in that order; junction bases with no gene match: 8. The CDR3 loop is CASSQEADRGFYYEQYF. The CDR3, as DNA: TGCGCCAGCAGCCAAGAGGCGGACAGGGGGTTCTACTACGAGCAGTACTTC.

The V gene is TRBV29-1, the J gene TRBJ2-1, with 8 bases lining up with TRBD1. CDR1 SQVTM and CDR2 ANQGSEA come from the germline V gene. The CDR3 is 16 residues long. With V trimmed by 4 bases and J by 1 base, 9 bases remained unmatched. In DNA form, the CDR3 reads TGCAGCGTTGCTGGAGGACAGGGTAGGTCCTACAATGAGCAGTTCTTC. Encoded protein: CSVAGGQGRSYNEQFF.

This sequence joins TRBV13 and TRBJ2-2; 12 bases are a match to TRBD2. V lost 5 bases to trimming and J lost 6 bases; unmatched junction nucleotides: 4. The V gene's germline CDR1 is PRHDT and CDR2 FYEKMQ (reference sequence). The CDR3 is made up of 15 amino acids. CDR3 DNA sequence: TGTGCCAGCAGCATCCTAGCGGGAGGGGCCGGGGAGCTGTTTTTT. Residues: CASSILAGGAGELFF.

The CDR3 DNA sequence: TGTGCCAGCAGCTACCCCCGGGGGGACGTGAACACCGGGGAGCTGTTTTTT. Translation gives CASSYPRGDVNTGELFF. The rearrangement links TRBV11-2 to TRBJ2-2, with 7 nucleotides matching TRBD2. This CDR3 spans 17 amino acids. V lost 4 bases to trimming and J lost 1 base; unmatched junction nucleotides: 9. Germline loops: CDR1 SGHAT, CDR2 FQNNGV.

The CDR3 reads CASRPTTGHQPQHF. The CDR3 DNA follows: TGTGCCAGCAGACCCACAACAGGCCATCAGCCCCAGCATTTT. The genes are TRBV27 and TRBJ1-5; maybe TRBD1 (5 bases). The germline V gene encodes CDR1 MNHEY and CDR2 SMNVEV (reference sequence). The CDR3 runs 14 residues. Trimming pared 6 bases from V and 5 bases from J, leaving 14 bases between.

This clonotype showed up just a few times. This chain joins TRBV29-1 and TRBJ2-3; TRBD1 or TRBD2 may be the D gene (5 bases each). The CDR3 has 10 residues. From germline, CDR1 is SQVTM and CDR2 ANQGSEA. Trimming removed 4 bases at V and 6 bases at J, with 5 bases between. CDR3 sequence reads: CSVGGDTQYF. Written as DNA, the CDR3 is TGCAGCGTTGGGGGGGATACGCAGTATTTT.